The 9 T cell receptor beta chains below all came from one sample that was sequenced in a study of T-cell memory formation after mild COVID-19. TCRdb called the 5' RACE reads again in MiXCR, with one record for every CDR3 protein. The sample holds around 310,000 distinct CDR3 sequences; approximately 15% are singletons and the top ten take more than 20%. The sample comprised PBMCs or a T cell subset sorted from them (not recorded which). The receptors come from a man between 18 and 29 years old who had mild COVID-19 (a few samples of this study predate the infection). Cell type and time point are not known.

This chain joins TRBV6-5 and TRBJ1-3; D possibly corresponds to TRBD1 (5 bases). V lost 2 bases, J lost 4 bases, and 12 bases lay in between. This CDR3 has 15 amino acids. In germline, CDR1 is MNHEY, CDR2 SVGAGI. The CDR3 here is CASSYAGSSGNTIYF. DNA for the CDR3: TGTGCCAGCAGTTACGCAGGGTCTAGCGGAAACACCATATATTTT.

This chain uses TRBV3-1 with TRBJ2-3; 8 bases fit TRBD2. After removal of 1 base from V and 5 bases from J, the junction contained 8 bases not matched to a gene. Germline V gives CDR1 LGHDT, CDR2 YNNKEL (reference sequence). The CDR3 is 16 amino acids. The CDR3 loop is CASSQGRAGALDTQYF. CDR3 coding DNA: TGTGCCAGCAGCCAAGGTAGAGCGGGGGCGTTAGATACGCAGTATTTT.

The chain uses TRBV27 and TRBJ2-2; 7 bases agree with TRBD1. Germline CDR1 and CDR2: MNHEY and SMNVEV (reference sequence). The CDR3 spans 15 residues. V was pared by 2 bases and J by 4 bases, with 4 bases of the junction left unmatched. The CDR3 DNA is TGTGCCAGCAGTTTAGAGACAGGGTTCACCGGGGAGCTGTTTTTT. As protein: CASSLETGFTGELFF.

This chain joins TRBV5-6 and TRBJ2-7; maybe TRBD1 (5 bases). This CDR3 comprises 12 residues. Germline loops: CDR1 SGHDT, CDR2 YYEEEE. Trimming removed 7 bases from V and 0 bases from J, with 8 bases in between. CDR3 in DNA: TGTGCCAGCGGCAGGGACTCCTACGAGCAGTACTTC. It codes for CASGRDSYEQYF.

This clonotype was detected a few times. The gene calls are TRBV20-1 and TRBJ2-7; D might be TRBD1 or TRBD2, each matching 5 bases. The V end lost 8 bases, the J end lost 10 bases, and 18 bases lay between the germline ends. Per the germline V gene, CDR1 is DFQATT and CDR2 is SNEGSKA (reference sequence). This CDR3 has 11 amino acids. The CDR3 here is CSCFRDPGQYV. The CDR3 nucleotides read TGCAGTTGCTTCCGGGACCCCGGTCAGTACGTC.

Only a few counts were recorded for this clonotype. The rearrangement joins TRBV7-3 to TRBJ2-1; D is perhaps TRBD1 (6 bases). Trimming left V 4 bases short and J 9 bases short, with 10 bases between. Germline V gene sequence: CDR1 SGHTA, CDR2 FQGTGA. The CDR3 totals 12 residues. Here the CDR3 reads CASSYRVGEQFF. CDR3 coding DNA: TGTGCCAGCAGCTACAGGGTCGGTGAGCAGTTCTTC.

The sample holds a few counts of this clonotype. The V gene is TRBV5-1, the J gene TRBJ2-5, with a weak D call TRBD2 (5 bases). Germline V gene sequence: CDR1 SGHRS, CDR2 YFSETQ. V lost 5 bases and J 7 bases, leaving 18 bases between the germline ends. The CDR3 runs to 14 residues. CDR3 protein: CASSAGSYRGTQYF. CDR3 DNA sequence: TGCGCCAGCAGTGCTGGGTCCTACCGGGGGACCCAGTACTTC.

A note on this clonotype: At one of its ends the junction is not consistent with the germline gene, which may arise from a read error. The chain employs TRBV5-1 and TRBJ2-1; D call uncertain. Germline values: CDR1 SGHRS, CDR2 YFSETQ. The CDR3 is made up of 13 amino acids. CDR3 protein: CTSSLDVDNEQFF. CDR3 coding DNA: TGCACCAGCAGCTTGGATGTAGACAATGAGCAGTTCTTC.

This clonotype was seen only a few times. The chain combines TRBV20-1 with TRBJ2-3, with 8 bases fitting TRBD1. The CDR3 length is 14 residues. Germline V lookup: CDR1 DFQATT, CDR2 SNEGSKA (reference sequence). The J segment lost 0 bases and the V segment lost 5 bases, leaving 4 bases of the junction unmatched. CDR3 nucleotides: TGCAGTGCTCACGGACAGGGAAGCACAGATACGCAGTATTTT. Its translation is CSAHGQGSTDTQYF.